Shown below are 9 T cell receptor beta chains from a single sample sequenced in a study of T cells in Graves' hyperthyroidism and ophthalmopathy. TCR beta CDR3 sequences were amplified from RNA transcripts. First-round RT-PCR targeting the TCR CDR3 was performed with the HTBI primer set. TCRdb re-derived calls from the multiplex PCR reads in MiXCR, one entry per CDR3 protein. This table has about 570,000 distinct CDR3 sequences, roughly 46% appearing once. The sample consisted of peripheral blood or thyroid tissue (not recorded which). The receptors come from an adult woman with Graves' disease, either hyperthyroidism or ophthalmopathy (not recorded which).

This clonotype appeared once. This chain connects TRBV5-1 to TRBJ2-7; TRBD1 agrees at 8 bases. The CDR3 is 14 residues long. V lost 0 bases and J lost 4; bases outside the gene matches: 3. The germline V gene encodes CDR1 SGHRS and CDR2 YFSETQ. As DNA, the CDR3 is TGCGCCAGCAGCTTGGCCTGGACAGGGTACGAGCAGTACTTC. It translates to CASSLAWTGYEQYF.

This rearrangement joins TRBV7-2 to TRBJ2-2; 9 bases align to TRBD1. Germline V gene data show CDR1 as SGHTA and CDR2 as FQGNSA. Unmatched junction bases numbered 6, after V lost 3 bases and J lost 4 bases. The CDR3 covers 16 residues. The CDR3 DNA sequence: TGTGCCAGCAGCTTGAACAGGGGGCAGGGCACCGGGGAGCTGTTTTTT. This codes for CASSLNRGQGTGELFF.

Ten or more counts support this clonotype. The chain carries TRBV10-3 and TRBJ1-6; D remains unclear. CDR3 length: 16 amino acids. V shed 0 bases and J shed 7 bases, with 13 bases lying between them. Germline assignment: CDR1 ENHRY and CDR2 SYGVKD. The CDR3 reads CAISESTLERNSPLHF. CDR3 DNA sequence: TGTGCCATCAGTGAGTCGACTTTAGAGCGGAATTCACCCCTCCACTTT.

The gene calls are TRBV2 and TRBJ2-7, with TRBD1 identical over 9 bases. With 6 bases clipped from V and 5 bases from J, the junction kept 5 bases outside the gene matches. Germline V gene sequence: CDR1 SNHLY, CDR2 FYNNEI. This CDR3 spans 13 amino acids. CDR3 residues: CASRVTGGDEQYF. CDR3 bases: TGTGCCAGCAGAGTAACAGGGGGCGACGAGCAGTACTTC.

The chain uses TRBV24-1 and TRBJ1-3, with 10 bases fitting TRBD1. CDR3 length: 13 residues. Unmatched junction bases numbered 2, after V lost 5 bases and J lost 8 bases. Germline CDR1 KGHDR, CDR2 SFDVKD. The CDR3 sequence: CATSAGTGDTIYF. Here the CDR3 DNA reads TGTGCCACCAGTGCCGGGACAGGGGACACCATATATTTT.

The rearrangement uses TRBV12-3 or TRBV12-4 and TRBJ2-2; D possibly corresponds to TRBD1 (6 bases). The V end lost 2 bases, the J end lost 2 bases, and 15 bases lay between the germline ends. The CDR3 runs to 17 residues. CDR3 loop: CASSLLQTQGNTGELFF. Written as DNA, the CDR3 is TGTGCCAGCAGTTTACTTCAAACACAGGGAAACACCGGGGAGCTGTTTTTT.

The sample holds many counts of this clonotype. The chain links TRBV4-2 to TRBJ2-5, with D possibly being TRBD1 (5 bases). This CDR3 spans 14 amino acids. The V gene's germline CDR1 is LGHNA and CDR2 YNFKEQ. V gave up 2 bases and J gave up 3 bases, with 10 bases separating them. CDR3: CASSQRGTKETQYF. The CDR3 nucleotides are TGTGCCAGCAGCCAAAGGGGCACTAAAGAGACCCAGTACTTC.

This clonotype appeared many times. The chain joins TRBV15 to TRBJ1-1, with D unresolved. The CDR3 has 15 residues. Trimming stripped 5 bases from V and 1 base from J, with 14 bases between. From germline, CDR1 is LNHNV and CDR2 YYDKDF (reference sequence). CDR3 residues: CATSLSGERNTEAFF. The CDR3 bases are TGTGCCACCAGCCTAAGCGGAGAACGGAACACTGAAGCTTTCTTT.

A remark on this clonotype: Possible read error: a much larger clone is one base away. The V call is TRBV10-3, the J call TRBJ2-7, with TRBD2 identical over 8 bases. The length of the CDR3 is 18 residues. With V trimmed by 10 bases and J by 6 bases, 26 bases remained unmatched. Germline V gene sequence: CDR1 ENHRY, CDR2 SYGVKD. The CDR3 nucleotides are TGTGCCAGAAGCGCACGTTGGGTGAGCGGGAGTGACTTCCGCGAGCAGTACTTC. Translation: CARSARWVSGSDFREQYF.